Below are 27 T cell receptor beta chains sequenced from a single sample in a study of T-cell reconstitution after alpha-beta-depleted transplantation in children. TCRbeta library construction was performed incorporating unique molecular identifiers. TCRdb itself ran the PCR reads through MiXCR, one entry per CDR3 protein. Here the sample spans hundreds of thousands of distinct CDR3 sequences, around a third being singletons. The material sequenced was PBMCs from the stem cell graft donor, taken from the stem cell graft. These receptors originate from a human donor who donated a stem cell graft to a child with aplastic anemia.

CDR3 DNA: TGCAGCGTTGGGATGGGACAGCTATACAATGAGCAGTTCTTC. This codes for CSVGMGQLYNEQFF. The chain combines TRBV29-1 with TRBJ2-1; 7 bases are shared with TRBD1. Trimming removed 4 bases from V and 4 bases from J; junction bases left unmatched: 7. This CDR3 region has 14 residues. CDR1 SQVTM and CDR2 ANQGSEA come from the germline V gene.

The rearrangement uses TRBV5-1 and TRBJ2-3, with TRBD2 matching over 7 bases. This CDR3 comprises 15 residues. The V segment lost 1 base and the J segment 5 bases; nucleotides outside the gene matches: 7. Germline V lookup: CDR1 SGHRS, CDR2 YFSETQ. CDR3 DNA: TGCGCCAGCAGCTTGCTAGCGGCCCTAGGAGATACGCAGTATTTT. It translates to CASSLLAALGDTQYF.

The rearrangement links TRBV12-3 or TRBV12-4 to TRBJ2-1, with 7 bases identical to TRBD2. The CDR3 spans 16 residues. V lost 5 bases and J lost 1; bases outside the gene matches: 8. The CDR3 DNA reads as TGTGCCAGCAGTCCCCCGCGGGAGCTTTCCTACAATGAGCAGTTCTTC. It yields the protein CASSPPRELSYNEQFF.

J is TRBJ2-7 and V is TRBV5-1; 10 bases are shared with TRBD1. The CDR3 totals 15 residues. J gave up 2 bases and V 4 bases, and 6 bases lay outside the gene matches. Germline V lookup: CDR1 SGHRS, CDR2 YFSETQ. This chain's CDR3 is CASSRRDRGPYEQYF. CDR3 coding DNA: TGCGCCAGCAGCCGCCGGGACAGGGGTCCCTACGAGCAGTACTTC.

The chain has TRBV3-1 and TRBJ2-4; D call uncertain. Germline V CDR1 and CDR2: LGHDT, YNNKEL (reference sequence). The CDR3 length is 12 residues. V lost 1 base, J lost 10 bases, and 8 bases lay in between. The CDR3 DNA reads TGTGCCAGCAGCCAAGTCGAGTCTATTCAGTACTTC. This encodes CASSQVESIQYF.

The V gene is TRBV18, the J gene TRBJ1-4; 10 bases are a match to TRBD1. V was clipped by 5 bases and J by 6 bases; unmatched bases: 9. Germline-derived CDR1 and CDR2 are KGHSH and LQKENI. The CDR3 has 16 residues. The CDR3 loop is CASSWTGGRSHEKLFF. Written as DNA, the CDR3 is TGTGCCAGCTCATGGACAGGGGGTCGGTCTCATGAAAAACTGTTTTTT. The entire variable domain, with the rest obtained from reference TRBV18 and TRBJ1-4, is as follows: NAGVMQNPRHLVRRRGQEARLRCSPMKGHSHVYWYRQLPEEGLKFMVYLQKENIIDESGMPKERFSAEFPKEGPSILRIQQVVRGDSAAYFCASSWTGGRSHEKLFFGSGTQLSVL.

The chain is built from TRBV18 and TRBJ2-3; D is perhaps TRBD2 (6 bases). Germline values: CDR1 KGHSH, CDR2 LQKENI. This CDR3 is 14 amino acids long. With 3 bases removed from V and 4 bases from J, the gap between germline ends came to 11 bases. The DNA for the CDR3 is TGTGCCAGCTCACCCCAGGAGGGCGCAGATACGCAGTATTTT. The encoded protein is CASSPQEGADTQYF.

In its sample, this clonotype was seen a few times. This chain joins TRBV7-6 and TRBJ2-5; no clear D. From germline, CDR1 is SGHVS and CDR2 FNYEAQ. Trimming cost V 1 base and J 4 bases, with 10 bases left between them. CDR3 length: 14 residues. CDR3 sequence (DNA): TGTGCCAGCAGCTTAGAGGGCCTGCCAGAGACCCAGTACTTC. This sequence encodes CASSLEGLPETQYF.

In its sample, this clonotype was seen once. The chain is built from TRBV11-2 and TRBJ2-2; 8 nucleotides match TRBD2. Per germline, CDR1 SGHAT and CDR2 FQNNGV. The trim removed 1 base at V and 4 bases at J, leaving 11 bases unmatched. CDR3 length equals 18 residues. The CDR3 spells CASSLVWRSGSSTGELFF. In DNA form, the CDR3 reads TGTGCCAGCAGCTTAGTCTGGAGGAGCGGGAGTAGCACCGGGGAGCTGTTTTTT. Variable domain in full (rest from reference TRBV11-2 and TRBJ2-2): EAGVAQSPRYKIIEKRQSVAFWCNPISGHATLYWYQQILGQGPKLLIQFQNNGVVDDSQLPKDRFSAERLKGVDSTLKIQPAKLEDSAVYLCASSLVWRSGSSTGELFFGEGSRLTVL.

The chain uses TRBV19 and TRBJ1-1, with a possible D match to TRBD1 (5 bases). The CDR3 spans 15 residues. V was cut by 7 bases and J by 7 bases, with 22 bases left in between. Germline V gene lookup returns CDR1 LNHDA and CDR2 SQIVND (reference sequence). As DNA, the CDR3 is TGTGCCAGTACCACACCAGGGCCGGGGCTAGGTGAAGCTTTCTTT. This encodes CASTTPGPGLGEAFF.

This clonotype occurred a few times. CDR3 in DNA: TGTGCCAGCAGTGAAATAGCGGGCCTTAATGAGCAGTTCTTC. Its protein product is CASSEIAGLNEQFF. The chain is built from TRBV6-1 and TRBJ2-1; the match to TRBD2 covers 7 bases. With V trimmed by 2 bases and J by 7 bases, 5 bases remained unmatched. Germline-derived CDR1 and CDR2 are MNHNS and SASEGT. The CDR3 is 14 amino acids.

This chain joins TRBV7-2 and TRBJ2-3; the D call may be TRBD1 or TRBD2 (5 bases each). The CDR3 totals 16 residues. The germline V gene encodes CDR1 SGHTA and CDR2 FQGNSA. V lost 5 bases to trimming and J lost 0 bases, with 15 bases between them. CDR3 coding DNA: TGTGCCAGCAGCCCGCGACCGGGACCCAGCACAGATACGCAGTATTTT. Amino acid sequence: CASSPRPGPSTDTQYF.

This chain links TRBV5-1 with TRBJ2-6; TRBD2 aligns across 9 bases. Germline-derived CDR1 and CDR2 are SGHRS and YFSETQ. This CDR3 has 17 amino acids. Trimming took 3 bases from V and 0 from J; bases not matched to a gene: 4. CDR3 residues: CASSWTSAGSGANVLTF. CDR3 sequence (DNA): TGCGCCAGCAGCTGGACTAGCGCGGGCTCTGGGGCCAACGTCCTGACTTTC.

This clonotype came up a few times. This rearrangement joins TRBV30 to TRBJ2-1, with 8 bases identical to TRBD2. V gave up 2 bases and J gave up 9 bases; unmatched junction bases: 12. The CDR3 covers 15 residues. Germline V CDR1 and CDR2: GTSNPN, SVGIG (reference sequence). The CDR3 coding sequence is TGTGCCTGGAGTCCCAGTCTAGCGGGTGGAGGTGAGCAGTTCTTC. It specifies CAWSPSLAGGGEQFF.

The genes are TRBV7-9 and TRBJ2-1, with D possibly being TRBD2 (5 bases). The germline V and J ends were trimmed by 3 bases and 4 bases, with 16 bases remaining between them. Germline assignment: CDR1 SEHNR and CDR2 FQNEAQ (reference sequence). CDR3 size: 16 residues. CDR3 protein: CASSFAGGNPYNEQFF. The CDR3 DNA follows: TGTGCCAGCAGCTTTGCCGGAGGTAACCCGTACAATGAGCAGTTCTTC.

This rearrangement joins TRBV21-1 to TRBJ2-7; the D call of TRBD2 is as the table states it, not checked on the DNA. TRBV21-1 represents a pseudogene. CDR3 length: 15 amino acids. The CDR3 here is CASSKRLARGYEQYF. The CDR3 region has the DNA TGTGCCAGCAGCAAACGACTAGCGCGAGGCTACGAGCAGTACTTC.

The J gene is TRBJ2-7, the V gene TRBV11-2; tentatively, D is TRBD2 (6 bases). Germline V gene lookup returns CDR1 SGHAT and CDR2 FQNNGV. V shed 6 bases and J shed 0 bases, with 9 bases lying between them. This CDR3 has 13 amino acids. The DNA for the CDR3 is TGTGCCAGCAGGTCCGGGAGCTCCTACGAGCAGTACGTC. As protein: CASRSGSSYEQYV.

The chain uses TRBV6-5 and TRBJ1-1, with TRBD1 identical over 9 bases. After removal of 4 bases from V and 4 bases from J, the junction contained 7 bases not matched to a gene. CDR1 is MNHEY and CDR2 is SVGAGI in the germline V gene. CDR3 length equals 15 residues. CDR3 loop: CASSWTGVEATEAFF. The CDR3 region has the DNA TGTGCCAGCAGTTGGACAGGGGTAGAGGCCACTGAAGCTTTCTTT.

This clonotype was found a few times. This sequence joins TRBV7-9 and TRBJ2-2; D unresolved. CDR3 length equals 13 residues. Deletions cut 5 bases from V and 3 bases from J, with 7 bases between. From germline, CDR1 is SEHNR and CDR2 FQNEAQ (reference sequence). In DNA, the CDR3 is TGTGCCAGCAGCCCTATGGACACCGGGGAGCTGTTTTTT. It yields the protein CASSPMDTGELFF. Filled out from reference TRBV7-9 and TRBJ2-2, the complete variable domain reads DTGVSQNPRHKITKRGQNVTFRCDPISEHNRLYWYRQTLGQGPEFLTYFQNEAQLEKSRLLSDRFSAERPKGSFSTLEIQRTEQGDSAMYLCASSPMDTGELFFGEGSRLTVL.

The V call is TRBV7-2, the J call TRBJ1-5; D might be TRBD1 (5 bases). This CDR3 has 16 residues. The V end was cut by 1 base, the J end by 0 bases, with 10 bases between. Germline V gives CDR1 SGHTA, CDR2 FQGNSA. The CDR3 sequence is CASSLGGGYSNQPQHF. The CDR3 nucleotides are TGTGCCAGCAGCTTAGGTGGGGGATATAGCAATCAGCCCCAGCATTTT.

This clonotype was seen more than once but under ten times. The rearrangement joins TRBV20-1 to TRBJ2-5; 9 bases match TRBD2. V dropped 3 bases and J dropped 4; count of bases not matched to a gene: 9. The CDR3 has 15 amino acids. CDR1 and CDR2 (germline): DFQATT, SNEGSKA (reference sequence). CDR3 in amino acids: CSASPYRAGGETQYF. Here the CDR3 DNA reads TGCAGTGCTAGTCCCTATCGAGCGGGAGGAGAGACCCAGTACTTC.

This chain joins TRBV20-1 and TRBJ1-6; no clear D. The germline gives CDR1 DFQATT, CDR2 SNEGSKA (reference sequence). Trimming took off 4 bases at V and 7 bases at J, with 11 bases between the two ends. The CDR3 is made up of 13 amino acids. The CDR3 region has the DNA TGCAGTGCTACCGGGGTGGTCAATTCACCCCTCCACTTT. Residues: CSATGVVNSPLHF.

This clonotype was seen more than once but under ten times. The V call is TRBV12-3 or TRBV12-4, the J call TRBJ1-5; D is possibly TRBD1 (5 bases). The CDR3 contains 14 residues. Trimming took off 3 bases at V and 6 bases at J, with 12 bases between the two ends. The CDR3 here is CASSFGGRGQPQHF. Here the CDR3 DNA reads TGTGCCAGCAGTTTCGGCGGGAGGGGTCAGCCCCAGCATTTT.

In this sample, this clonotype turned up a few times. The CDR3 nucleotides are TGCGCCAGCAGCCCGGGCGCGGGACAGAGTTACAATGAGCAGTTCTTC. It yields the protein CASSPGAGQSYNEQFF. The genes are TRBV5-1 and TRBJ2-1; perhaps TRBD1 as D (7 bases). Looked up from germline, CDR1 is SGHRS and CDR2 is YFSETQ. V lost 4 bases to trimming and J lost 4 bases, with 18 bases between them. The CDR3 is made up of 16 amino acids.

This clonotype was counted only a few times. The chain couples TRBV27 to TRBJ2-7; 8 bases agree with TRBD1. CDR1 MNHEY and CDR2 SMNVEV come from the germline V gene (reference sequence). The trim removed 5 bases at V and 4 bases at J, leaving 10 bases unmatched. The CDR3 consists of 15 residues. The CDR3 loop is CASSQWTGLVYEQYF. CDR3 DNA: TGTGCCAGCAGTCAATGGACAGGGTTGGTTTACGAGCAGTACTTC.

This clonotype has only a few counts. Here the CDR3 reads CAISGGLAGGGEQYV. CDR3 sequence (DNA): TGTGCCATCAGTGGCGGACTAGCGGGAGGGGGAGAGCAGTACGTC. The V gene is TRBV10-3, the J gene TRBJ2-7; 15 bases are shared with TRBD2. This CDR3 comprises 15 residues. J gave up 7 bases and V 4 bases, and 5 bases lay outside the gene matches. Germline lookup yields CDR1 ENHRY and CDR2 SYGVKD.

The chain combines TRBV20-1 with TRBJ2-7; D uncertain. Trimming removed 3 bases from V and 0 bases from J, with 9 bases in between. This CDR3 is built from 13 residues. Germline lookup yields CDR1 DFQATT and CDR2 SNEGSKA (reference sequence). CDR3 sequence reads: CSARSFSSYEQYF. The CDR3 DNA reads TGCAGTGCTAGGAGTTTCAGCTCCTACGAGCAGTACTTC.